A single sample is the source of the 21 T cell receptor beta chains below, sequenced in a study of T cell responses to AZD1222 COVID-19 vaccine. Sequencing used immunoSEQ multiplex PCR; TCRdb keeps in-frame clones, though not all of them. Found here are over 45,000 clones, approximately 80% of them singletons; the top ten hold roughly 6.6%. The input for sequencing was peripheral blood, taken on day 0 of AZD1222 vaccination. The receptors shown here come from an adult in good health.

The chain joins TRBV27 to TRBJ2-1; 8 bases are a match to TRBD2. V dropped 5 bases and J dropped 4; count of bases not matched to a gene: 10. CDR1 and CDR2 from the germline V gene are MNHEY and SMNVEV (reference sequence). There are 16 residues in the CDR3. CDR3 bases: TGTGCCAGCAGTCCCCCAGCGGGAGCCCCTTACAATGAGCAGTTCTTC. It encodes CASSPPAGAPYNEQFF.

The table lists this clone with a count of one. The chain employs TRBV20-1 and TRBJ1-2; TRBD1 agrees at 9 bases. V lost 3 bases and J lost 8; bases outside the gene matches: 10. In germline, CDR1 is DFQATT, CDR2 SNEGSKA (reference sequence). The CDR3 totals 14 residues. For the CDR3, the DNA is TGCAGTGCTAGTGTCGGACAGGGGATTCGAGGCTACACCTTC. Its translation: CSASVGQGIRGYTF.

This clone has more than one count but fewer than ten. This rearrangement joins TRBV5-6 to TRBJ2-3, with TRBD1 as a possible D gene (5 bases). CDR3 length equals 16 residues. Germline CDR1 reads SGHDT; CDR2 reads YYEEEE. The V end was cut by 6 bases, the J end by 0 bases, with 17 bases between. CDR3 in amino acids: CASTDWTLTSTDTQYF. CDR3 nucleotide sequence: TGTGCCAGCACCGACTGGACACTAACTAGCACAGATACGCAGTATTTT. Full variable domain (missing parts from reference TRBV5-6 and TRBJ2-3): DAGVTQSPTHLIKTRGQQVTLRCSPKSGHDTVSWYQQALGQGPQFIFQYYEEEERQRGNFPDRFSGHQFPNYSSELNVNALLLGDSALYLCASTDWTLTSTDTQYFGPGTRLTVL.

The chain links TRBV12-3 or TRBV12-4 to TRBJ2-7; D is undetermined. The V end lost 5 bases, the J end lost 4 bases, and 3 bases lay between the germline ends. The CDR3 runs to 10 residues. This CDR3 is CASSQYEQYV. As DNA, the CDR3 is TGTGCCAGCAGTCAATACGAGCAGTACGTC.

Only one count was recorded for this clone. The chain carries TRBV5-6 and TRBJ2-7; D remains ambiguous. CDR3 length: 17 amino acids. Germline V CDR1 and CDR2: SGHDT, YYEEEE. V gave up 3 bases and J gave up 3 bases, with 22 bases separating them. DNA of the CDR3: TGTGCCAGCAGCTCGACTCTTAGTGAGCGTTTGATCTACGAGCAGTACTTC. Protein sequence: CASSSTLSERLIYEQYF.

Here the CDR3 DNA reads TGCAGTGCTGGGTCCTACGAGCAGTACTTC. Its protein is CSAGSYEQYF. The chain is built from TRBV20-1 and TRBJ2-7; D ambiguous. Trimming stripped 5 bases from V and 1 base from J, with 3 bases between. CDR3 length: 10 amino acids. Germline values: CDR1 DFQATT, CDR2 SNEGSKA (reference sequence).

The rearrangement links TRBV6-6 to TRBJ1-3; D gene unclear. Per germline, CDR1 MNHNY and CDR2 SVGAGI (reference sequence). The CDR3 loop spans 16 amino acids. Trimming took off 0 bases at V and 0 bases at J, with 9 bases between the two ends. The DNA for the CDR3 is TGTGCCAGCAGTTACTCCCCCGACGACTCTGGAAACACCATATATTTT. This translates into CASSYSPDDSGNTIYF.

The chain couples TRBV6-4 to TRBJ1-5, with 7 bases identical to TRBD1. This CDR3 has 14 residues. Germline CDR1 and CDR2: MRHNA and SNTAGT. The ends lost 6 bases at V and 4 bases at J; junction bases unmatched: 6. CDR3 sequence reads: CASSRDSENQPQHF. CDR3 in DNA: TGTGCCAGCAGCCGGGACAGTGAAAATCAGCCCCAGCATTTT.

The chain employs TRBV11-2 and TRBJ1-6; D gene uncertain. The germline V and J ends were trimmed by 7 bases and 0 bases, with 10 bases remaining between them. The CDR3 is made up of 15 amino acids. Germline V gene lookup returns CDR1 SGHAT and CDR2 FQNNGV. CDR3 residues: CASTLRASYNSPLHF. The CDR3 region has the DNA TGTGCCAGCACCCTCCGGGCCTCCTATAATTCACCCCTCCACTTT.

This sequence joins TRBV11-3 and TRBJ2-2; 7 bases line up with TRBD1. Per germline, CDR1 SGHNT and CDR2 YENEEA. Trimming took 1 base from V and 0 from J; bases not matched to a gene: 8. The CDR3 is 18 residues long. Written as DNA, the CDR3 is TGTGCCAGCAGCTTAGGAGGGGGCGCATTCTCGAACACCGGGGAGCTGTTTTTT. Its translation is CASSLGGGAFSNTGELFF.

The gene calls are TRBV7-3 and TRBJ2-2; 8 positions agree with TRBD1. CDR3 length: 14 amino acids. With V trimmed by 7 bases and J by 3 bases, 4 bases remained unmatched. Germline lookup yields CDR1 SGHTA and CDR2 FQGTGA. The CDR3 bases are TGTGCCAGCAAACTGGGACAGGACACCGGGGAGCTGTTTTTT. This translates into CASKLGQDTGELFF.

The genes are TRBV5-1 and TRBJ2-1; 13 bases map to TRBD2. Per the germline V gene, CDR1 is SGHRS and CDR2 is YFSETQ. The CDR3 covers 15 residues. V gave up 4 bases and J gave up 8 bases; unmatched junction bases: 6. CDR3 amino acids: CASSLTSGGSHEQFF. The CDR3 coding sequence is TGCGCCAGCAGCCTGACTAGCGGGGGGTCTCATGAGCAGTTCTTC. Filled out from reference TRBV5-1 and TRBJ2-1, the complete variable domain reads KAGVTQTPRYLIKTRGQQVTLSCSPISGHRSVSWYQQTPGQGLQFLFEYFSETQRNKGNFPGRFSGRQFSNSRSEMNVSTLELGDSALYLCASSLTSGGSHEQFFGPGTRLTVL.

This chain uses TRBV11-2 with TRBJ1-2; D gene ambiguous. CDR1 and CDR2 from the germline V gene are SGHAT and FQNNGV. V shed 1 base and J shed 5 bases, with 14 bases lying between them. CDR3 length equals 15 residues. In DNA, the CDR3 is TGTGCCAGCAGCTTAGTTGAGTCGGACCTATATGGCTACACCTTC. This sequence encodes CASSLVESDLYGYTF.

The rearrangement joins TRBV27 to TRBJ1-1; D is ambiguous. V lost 2 bases to trimming and J lost 0 bases, with 10 bases between them. CDR1 is MNHEY, CDR2 SMNVEV, per germline (reference sequence). The CDR3 consists of 15 residues. The CDR3 coding sequence is TGTGCCAGCAGTTTAGGTCTGTTCATGAACACTGAAGCTTTCTTT. Encoded protein: CASSLGLFMNTEAFF.

V gene TRBV5-1 combines with J gene TRBJ2-5, with a weak D call TRBD1 (6 bases). Per the germline V gene, CDR1 is SGHRS and CDR2 is YFSETQ. V was clipped by 1 base and J by 5 bases, with 18 bases between them. The CDR3 extends over 16 amino acids. Here the CDR3 reads CASSLSTGPIGETQYF. In nucleotides, the CDR3 is TGCGCCAGCAGCTTGAGCACAGGGCCGATCGGGGAGACCCAGTACTTC.

This clone was observed a few times. The V call is TRBV30, the J call TRBJ1-1; 9 bases agree with TRBD1. V was clipped by 6 bases and J by 4 bases; unmatched bases: 12. CDR1 is GTSNPN and CDR2 is SVGIG in the germline V gene (reference sequence). The CDR3 extends over 15 amino acids. DNA of the CDR3: TGTGCCTGCCCATATGGACAGGGGTTATCCACTGAAGCTTTCTTT. Translated, it gives CACPYGQGLSTEAFF.

The chain employs TRBV7-3 and TRBJ1-4, with D possibly matching TRBD1 (6 bases). Germline V lookup: CDR1 SGHTA, CDR2 FQGTGA. The V end was cut by 5 bases, the J end by 6 bases, with 16 bases between. There are 15 residues in the CDR3. For the CDR3, the DNA is TGTGCCAGCAGCGGGAGCAGGGGCAGTTATGAAAAACTGTTTTTT. It specifies CASSGSRGSYEKLFF. Filled out from reference TRBV7-3 and TRBJ1-4, the complete variable domain reads GAGVSQTPSNKVTEKGKYVELRCDPISGHTALYWYRQSLGQGPEFLIYFQGTGAADDSGLPNDRFFAVRPEGSVSTLKIQRTERGDSAVYLCASSGSRGSYEKLFFGSGTQLSVL.

The chain is built from TRBV20-1 and TRBJ2-7; D is possibly TRBD1 (5 bases). This CDR3 comprises 11 residues. With 6 bases removed from V and 4 bases from J, the gap between germline ends came to 10 bases. Germline V lookup: CDR1 DFQATT, CDR2 SNEGSKA (reference sequence). The CDR3 region has the DNA TGCAGTGCGGTGACAGCTTACGAGCAGTACTTC. It translates to CSAVTAYEQYF.

The chain employs TRBV11-2 and TRBJ2-1; D gene unclear. Germline V CDR1 and CDR2: SGHAT, FQNNGV. V was pared by 1 base and J by 0 bases, with 13 bases between. The CDR3 is 17 residues long. DNA of the CDR3: TGTGCCAGCAGCTTAGGTCTACTTTCGGTCTCCTACAATGAGCAGTTCTTC. It is translated as CASSLGLLSVSYNEQFF.

V gene TRBV28 combines with J gene TRBJ2-3, with D tentatively TRBD1 (6 bases). Trimming took off 7 bases at V and 3 bases at J, with 20 bases between the two ends. Germline V gene lookup returns CDR1 MDHEN and CDR2 SYDVKM. The CDR3 totals 16 residues. The CDR3: CASIRTGRKNTDTQYF. The CDR3 nucleotides are TGTGCCAGCATCCGAACAGGGCGCAAGAATACAGATACGCAGTATTTT.

The V call is TRBV6-5, the J call TRBJ1-1, with 7 bases fitting TRBD1. Germline CDR1 and CDR2: MNHEY and SVGAGI. The CDR3 extends over 12 amino acids. Trimming at V came to 10 bases and at J to 1 base, leaving 3 bases not matched to a gene. The CDR3 coding sequence is TGTGCCATCTGGGACAGGAACACTGAAGCTTTCTTT. Residues: CAIWDRNTEAFF.